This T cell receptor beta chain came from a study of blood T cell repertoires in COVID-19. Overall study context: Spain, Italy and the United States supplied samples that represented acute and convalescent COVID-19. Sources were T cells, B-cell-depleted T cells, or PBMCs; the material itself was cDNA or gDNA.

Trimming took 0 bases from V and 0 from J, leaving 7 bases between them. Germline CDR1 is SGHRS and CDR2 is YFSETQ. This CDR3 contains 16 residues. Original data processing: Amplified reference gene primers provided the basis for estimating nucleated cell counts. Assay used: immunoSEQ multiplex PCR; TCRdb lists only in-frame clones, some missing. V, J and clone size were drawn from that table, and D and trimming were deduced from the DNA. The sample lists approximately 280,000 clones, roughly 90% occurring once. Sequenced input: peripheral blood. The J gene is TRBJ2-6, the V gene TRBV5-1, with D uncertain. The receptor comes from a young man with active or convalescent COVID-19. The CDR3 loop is CASSLEAGSGANVLTF. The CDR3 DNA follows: TGCGCCAGCAGCTTGGAGGCAGGCTCTGGGGCCAACGTCCTGACTTTC.